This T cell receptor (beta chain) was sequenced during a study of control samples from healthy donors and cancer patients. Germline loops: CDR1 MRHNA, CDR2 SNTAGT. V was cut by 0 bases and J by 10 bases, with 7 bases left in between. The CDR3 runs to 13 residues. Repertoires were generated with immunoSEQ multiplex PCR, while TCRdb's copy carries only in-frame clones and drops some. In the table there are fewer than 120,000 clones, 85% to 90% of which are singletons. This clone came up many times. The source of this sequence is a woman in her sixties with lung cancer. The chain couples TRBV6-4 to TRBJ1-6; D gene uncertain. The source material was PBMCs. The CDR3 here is CASSDSTSSPLHF. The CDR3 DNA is TGTGCCAGCAGTGACTCGACGAGCTCACCCCTCCACTTT.